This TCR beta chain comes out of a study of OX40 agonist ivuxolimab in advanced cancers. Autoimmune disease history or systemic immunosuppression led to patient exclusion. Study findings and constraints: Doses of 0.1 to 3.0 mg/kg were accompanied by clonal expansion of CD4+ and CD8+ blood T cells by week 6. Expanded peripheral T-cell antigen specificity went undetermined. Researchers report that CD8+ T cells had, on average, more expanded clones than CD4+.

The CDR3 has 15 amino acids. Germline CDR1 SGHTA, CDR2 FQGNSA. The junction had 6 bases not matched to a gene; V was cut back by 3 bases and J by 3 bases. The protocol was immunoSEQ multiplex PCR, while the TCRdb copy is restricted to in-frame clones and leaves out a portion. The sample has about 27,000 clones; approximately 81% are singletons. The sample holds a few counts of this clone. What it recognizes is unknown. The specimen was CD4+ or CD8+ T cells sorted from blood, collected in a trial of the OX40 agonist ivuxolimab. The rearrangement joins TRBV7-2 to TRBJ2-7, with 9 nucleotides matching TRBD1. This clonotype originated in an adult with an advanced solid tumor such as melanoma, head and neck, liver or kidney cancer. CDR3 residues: CASSFPGTGIYEQYF. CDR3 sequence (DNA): TGTGCCAGCAGCTTCCCCGGGACAGGGATCTACGAGCAGTACTTC.